The 13 T cell receptor beta chains listed next were all sequenced from one sample in a study of CXCR3-negative and CXCR3-positive naive CD8 T cells. Broader study findings: TRB CDR3s of CXCR3-positive naive cells were more hydrophobic than those of CXCR3-negative naive cells.

Antigens for these TCRs are unknown. The libraries of TRB cDNA were prepared using 5' RACE with UMI labels. For each CDR3 protein, TCRdb gives one entry from its re-call of the 5' RACE reads, without DNA. The sample totals about 85,000 distinct CDR3 sequences. The sample was naive CXCR3+ CD8+ T cells from blood. Described subset: CD45RO-CCR7+CD27+CD95- naive CD8+ T cells expressing CXCR3 (TNR3+). The receptors stem from a human donor in good health. Some clones in this sample may be carry-over from other donors' samples.

The chain combines TRBV12-3 or TRBV12-4 with TRBJ2-7; the TCRdb D gene call, TRBD1, has no DNA to confirm it. The CDR3 totals 15 residues. The CDR3 spells CASSFGLTGGLEQYF.

The chain has TRBV27 and TRBJ2-7; with no DNA, the TCRdb D assignment of TRBD1 cannot be verified. Germline values: CDR1 MNHEY, CDR2 SMNVEV (reference sequence). The CDR3 sequence is 17 residues long. The CDR3 protein is CASSLTAPGTGPYEQYF.

This chain connects TRBV7-6 to TRBJ2-1; no DNA is available, so the TRBD2 call from TCRdb remains unchecked. The CDR3 runs to 16 residues. The germline gives CDR1 SGHVS, CDR2 FNYEAQ. The CDR3 spells CASSVDASGRYNEQFF.

The CDR3 sequence is CASSPPGEGAEAFF. This chain links TRBV6-5 with TRBJ1-1. Germline values: CDR1 MNHEY, CDR2 SVGAGI. There are 14 residues in the CDR3.

V is TRBV6-6 and J is TRBJ2-1. Germline CDR1 reads MNHNY; CDR2 reads SVGAGI (reference sequence). The CDR3 runs to 14 residues. The CDR3 reads CASSYSGTANEQFF.

This chain joins TRBV10-3 and TRBJ2-7; TCRdb proposes TRBD1, but this gene call is untestable without DNA. Germline V gene sequence: CDR1 ENHRY, CDR2 SYGVKD. CDR3 length equals 15 residues. The CDR3: CAISKGTGSSYEQYF.

The chain couples TRBV6-5 to TRBJ2-7. Germline lookup yields CDR1 MNHEY and CDR2 SVGAGI. There are 14 residues in the CDR3. The CDR3 reads CASSYSTSFYEQYF.

This chain connects TRBV29-1 to TRBJ1-2; the D call from TCRdb, TRBD1, cannot be confirmed without DNA. CDR3 size: 17 residues. CDR1 and CDR2 from the germline V gene are SQVTM and ANQGSEA. The CDR3 reads CSVDIAGTGSGDYGYTF.

This chain connects TRBV15 to TRBJ2-2; the D call from TCRdb, TRBD1, cannot be confirmed without DNA. Per the germline V gene, CDR1 is LNHNV and CDR2 is YYDKDF (reference sequence). CDR3 length: 13 residues. The CDR3 is CATSRSGAGELFF.

This sequence joins TRBV29-1 and TRBJ2-7. The CDR3 runs to 11 residues. From germline, CDR1 is SQVTM and CDR2 ANQGSEA. This CDR3 reads CSVAQTYEQYF.

This chain joins TRBV4-1 and TRBJ2-1; as DNA is missing, the TRBD1 call by TCRdb cannot be tested. Germline-derived CDR1 and CDR2 are MGHRA and YSYEKL. The CDR3 spans 16 residues. This chain's CDR3 is CASSPAGTGIGNEQFF.

The chain carries TRBV6-1 and TRBJ2-4; TCRdb's D call, TRBD1, is unchecked because there is no DNA. This CDR3 contains 12 residues. CDR1 is MNHNS, CDR2 SASEGT, per germline. The CDR3 here is CASGPRENIQYF.

CDR3 loop: CASSLLGTGYNEQFF. The rearrangement links TRBV7-3 to TRBJ2-1; TCRdb lists TRBD1, though no DNA is available to test this call. The CDR3 covers 15 residues. The germline V gene encodes CDR1 SGHTA and CDR2 FQGTGA.